Listed here is a single T cell receptor (beta chain). Its antigen is as yet unknown. The data originate from a study of cytomegalovirus exposure and HLA in healthy donors. Study in general: As an earlier analysis found, roughly 170 million T cells yielded about 120 million unique TCR beta sequences. The study's early data release held some 85 million unique TCRs from HLA-typed donors.

General study results and limits: Presence/absence analyses treated sequencing depth as roughly uniform across donors. Confirmation was obtained in vitro that three CMV-associated chains are specific for CMV antigens.

The CDR3 loop spans 15 amino acids. V dropped 3 bases and J dropped 5; count of bases not matched to a gene: 8. Germline V CDR1 and CDR2: LNHDA, SQIVND (reference sequence). This PCR relied on a set of 60 Vbeta primers and 13 Jbeta primers. TCRdb's table, derived via immunoSEQ multiplex PCR, lists solely in-frame clones and lacks some. The table includes fewer than 200,000 clones, about 82% detected once. The source of this sequence is a woman aged 18-29 years in good health and CMV-seronegative. This rearrangement joins TRBV19 to TRBJ2-7, with 9 bases lining up with TRBD2. Sequenced: PBMCs. CDR3 nucleotide sequence: TGTGCCAGTAGTATTAGAGTAGCGGGAGTCAACGAGCAGTACTTC. Protein sequence: CASSIRVAGVNEQYF.